One sample yielded the 22 T cell receptor beta chains listed below, sequenced in a study of OX40 agonist ivuxolimab in advanced cancers. This table comes from immunoSEQ multiplex PCR, and its TCRdb copy is limited to in-frame clones, with some not included. The data show 52,000 or so clones, roughly 83% seen once. This specimen was CD4+ or CD8+ T cells sorted from blood, taken in a trial of the OX40 agonist ivuxolimab. Source of these receptors: an adult with an advanced solid tumor such as melanoma, head and neck, liver or kidney cancer.

The rearrangement uses TRBV28 and TRBJ2-1; D uncertain. Germline loops: CDR1 MDHEN, CDR2 SYDVKM. The V gene lost 5 bases and the J gene lost 7 bases, with 15 bases spanning the gap. The CDR3 has 14 amino acids. For the CDR3, the DNA is TGTGCCAGCAGTACCAGGACCCTAGGGAATGAGCAGTTCTTC. Protein sequence: CASSTRTLGNEQFF. The full variable domain, in which reference TRBV28 and TRBJ2-1 provide the parts outside the CDR3, is DVKVTQSSRYLVKRTGEKVFLECVQDMDHENMFWYRQDPGLGLRLIYFSYDVKMKEKGDIPEGYSVSREKKERFSLILESASTNQTSMYLCASSTRTLGNEQFFGPGTRLTVL.

V gene TRBV14 combines with J gene TRBJ2-2; D is unclear. Trimming took 1 base from V and 5 from J, leaving 17 bases between them. CDR3 length: 17 amino acids. CDR1 SGHDN and CDR2 FVKESK come from the germline V gene. CDR3 sequence: CASSQAARTLLTGELFF. Here the CDR3 DNA reads TGTGCCAGCAGCCAAGCGGCGCGGACCCTGTTAACCGGGGAGCTGTTTTTT. Complete variable domain (other parts from reference TRBV14 and TRBJ2-2): EAGVTQFPSHSVIEKGQTVTLRCDPISGHDNLYWYRRVMGKEIKFLLHFVKESKQDESGMPNNRFLAERTGGTYSTLKVQPAELEDSGVYFCASSQAARTLLTGELFFGEGSRLTVL.

The genes are TRBV19 and TRBJ2-5; 10 bases fit TRBD1. With V trimmed by 7 bases and J by 5 bases, 13 bases remained unmatched. The germline V gene has CDR1 LNHDA and CDR2 SQIVND (reference sequence). The CDR3 is 16 amino acids. The CDR3 here is CASNPSRTGGRETQYF. CDR3 DNA sequence: TGTGCCAGTAACCCCTCCCGGACAGGGGGGCGCGAGACCCAGTACTTC. Variable domain in full (rest from reference TRBV19 and TRBJ2-5): DGGITQSPKYLFRKEGQNVTLSCEQNLNHDAMYWYRQDPGQGLRLIYYSQIVNDFQKGDIAEGYSVSREKKESFPLTVTSAQKNPTAFYLCASNPSRTGGRETQYFGPGTRLLVL.

The chain has TRBV7-9 and TRBJ2-7; 8 nucleotides align to TRBD1. The CDR3 consists of 18 residues. J was trimmed by 5 bases and V by 2 bases; bases with no gene match: 17. Germline CDR1 reads SEHNR; CDR2 reads FQNEAQ (reference sequence). The chain's CDR3 is CASSLLGAQGAPPHEQYF. For the CDR3, the DNA is TGTGCCAGCAGCTTATTAGGGGCCCAGGGGGCGCCCCCCCACGAGCAGTACTTC.

The V gene is TRBV7-9, the J gene TRBJ1-2, with a possible D match to TRBD1 (5 bases). CDR3 size: 14 residues. CDR1 is SEHNR and CDR2 is FQNEAQ in the germline V gene (reference sequence). V lost 5 bases and J lost 7, with 17 bases in between. For the CDR3, the DNA is TGTGCCAGCAGCCTAGAGGGGTCCCATGGTGGCTACACCTTC. This encodes CASSLEGSHGGYTF.

The chain has TRBV18 and TRBJ2-7; TRBD1 aligns across 12 bases. This CDR3 has 15 amino acids. Germline CDR1 is KGHSH and CDR2 is LQKENI. The trim removed 5 bases at V and 7 bases at J, leaving 9 bases unmatched. The CDR3 nucleotides read TGTGCCAGCTCAGAGATGGGACAGGGGGCTGGGGAGCAGTACTTC. The encoded protein is CASSEMGQGAGEQYF.

The rearrangement links TRBV27 to TRBJ1-1, with D maybe TRBD1 (5 bases). This CDR3 is built from 14 residues. V was trimmed by 3 bases and J by 3 bases, leaving 11 bases between them. Germline V lookup: CDR1 MNHEY, CDR2 SMNVEV (reference sequence). CDR3 nucleotide sequence: TGTGCCAGCAGTTTTAGTCGGGGGGACACTGAAGCTTTCTTT. Translated: CASSFSRGDTEAFF.

The V gene is TRBV20-1, the J gene TRBJ2-5; D is unclear. CDR1 is DFQATT, CDR2 SNEGSKA, per germline (reference sequence). Trimming shortened V by 4 bases and J by 5 bases, and 8 bases separated the two germline ends. CDR3 length equals 11 residues. CDR3 nucleotide sequence: TGCAGTGCTAAATCGGGTGAGACCCAGTACTTC. As protein: CSAKSGETQYF.

The CDR3 loop reads CASTSSHRLVGYEQYF. CDR3 coding DNA: TGTGCCAGTACCTCTAGTCATAGGTTAGTGGGCTACGAGCAGTACTTC. The J gene is TRBJ2-7, the V gene TRBV19; no reliable D call. The CDR3 has 16 residues. Germline CDR1 reads LNHDA; CDR2 reads SQIVND (reference sequence). Trimming cost V 7 bases and J 3 bases, with 22 bases left between them. Together with reference TRBV19 and TRBJ2-7, the CDR3 gives the full variable domain: DGGITQSPKYLFRKEGQNVTLSCEQNLNHDAMYWYRQDPGQGLRLIYYSQIVNDFQKGDIAEGYSVSREKKESFPLTVTSAQKNPTAFYLCASTSSHRLVGYEQYFGPGTRLTVT.

The V call is TRBV7-9, the J call TRBJ1-3, with D uncertain. In germline, CDR1 is SEHNR, CDR2 FQNEAQ (reference sequence). V was shortened by 1 base and J by 0 bases, with 7 bases between the two germline ends. The CDR3 extends over 15 amino acids. CDR3: CASSLVGSSGNTIYF. For the CDR3, the DNA is TGTGCCAGCAGCTTAGTCGGGTCCTCTGGAAACACCATATATTTT.

This clone was detected only once. The rearrangement links TRBV28 to TRBJ2-5; tentatively, D is TRBD1 or TRBD2 (5 bases each). V gave up 7 bases and J gave up 1 base, with 13 bases separating them. The germline CDR1 and CDR2 sequences are MDHEN and SYDVKM. The CDR3 contains 14 residues. DNA for the CDR3: TGTGCCAGCAAATCCGGGACCTTCCAAGAGACCCAGTACTTC. Its protein product is CASKSGTFQETQYF.

The chain combines TRBV7-6 with TRBJ2-1; D call uncertain. V lost 0 bases and J lost 3, with 6 bases in between. Germline V gene sequence: CDR1 SGHVS, CDR2 FNYEAQ. The CDR3 runs 14 residues. CDR3 nucleotides: TGTGCCAGCAGCTTAGCTCGAGACTACAATGAGCAGTTCTTC. Translation gives CASSLARDYNEQFF.

This clone has just a few counts. V gene TRBV7-3 combines with J gene TRBJ2-1; D is unresolved. Germline values: CDR1 SGHTA, CDR2 FQGTGA. Trimming pared 2 bases from V and 4 bases from J, leaving 12 bases between. This CDR3 has 15 residues. In DNA, the CDR3 is TGTGCCAGCAGCTTAGCCCTAGGCGTATACAATGAGCAGTTCTTC. Translating gives CASSLALGVYNEQFF. Looking up the rest from reference TRBV7-3 and TRBJ2-1 gives the full variable domain: GAGVSQTPSNKVTEKGKYVELRCDPISGHTALYWYRQSLGQGPEFLIYFQGTGAADDSGLPNDRFFAVRPEGSVSTLKIQRTERGDSAVYLCASSLALGVYNEQFFGPGTRLTVL.

The rearrangement joins TRBV19 to TRBJ2-3, with D unclear. Germline assignment: CDR1 LNHDA and CDR2 SQIVND (reference sequence). The length of the CDR3 is 12 residues. The V end lost 4 bases, the J end lost 2 bases, and 4 bases lay between the germline ends. The CDR3 DNA reads as TGTGCCAGTAGTACCGACACAGATACGCAGTATTTT. As protein: CASSTDTDTQYF.

This clone was detected a few times. V and J are TRBV14 and TRBJ1-1; D remains ambiguous. The CDR3 is 13 residues long. V was shortened by 1 base and J by 4 bases, with 7 bases between the two germline ends. Germline V gene data show CDR1 as SGHDN and CDR2 as FVKESK. In DNA, the CDR3 is TGTGCCAGCAGCCAAGGTTTGGGCACTGAAGCTTTCTTT. It specifies CASSQGLGTEAFF.

In its sample, this clone is medium-sized. V and J are TRBV7-8 and TRBJ2-7, with TRBD2 matching 8 bases. Trimming removed 1 base from V and 3 bases from J; junction bases left unmatched: 2. CDR1 and CDR2 from the germline V gene are SGHVS and FQNEAQ. The CDR3 contains 14 residues. The CDR3 protein is CASSLVGLGYEQYF. Written as DNA, the CDR3 is TGTGCCAGCAGCTTAGTGGGACTAGGCTACGAGCAGTACTTC.

The rearrangement links TRBV9 to TRBJ2-3; 8 nucleotides agree with TRBD2. V trimming: 4 bases; J trimming: 2 bases; junction bases outside the gene matches: 9. The V gene's germline CDR1 is SGDLS and CDR2 YYNGEE. This CDR3 comprises 16 residues. The CDR3 spells CASSSDTSGPTDTQYF. In nucleotides, the CDR3 is TGTGCCAGCAGCTCCGATACTAGCGGACCCACAGATACGCAGTATTTT.

The chain couples TRBV6-1 to TRBJ1-5, with a tentative D call TRBD1 (6 bases). This CDR3 has 17 residues. Deletions cut 0 bases from V and 3 bases from J, with 15 bases between. Germline CDR1 is MNHNS and CDR2 is SASEGT. CDR3 coding DNA: TGTGCCAGCAGTGAAGCAGTGGGGGGCCTAGCCAATCAGCCCCAGCATTTT. As protein: CASSEAVGGLANQPQHF.

This clone was detected once. The chain has TRBV7-8 and TRBJ1-1, with TRBD1 matching over 7 bases. This CDR3 has 16 amino acids. Trimming at V came to 5 bases and at J to 0 bases, leaving 9 bases not matched to a gene. Germline loops: CDR1 SGHVS, CDR2 FQNEAQ. CDR3 nucleotide sequence: TGTGCCAGCAGCCCTCCCCGACAGGGCTTGAACACTGAAGCTTTCTTT. It is translated as CASSPPRQGLNTEAFF.

V usage is TRBV6-1 and J usage is TRBJ1-2; 8 nucleotides agree with TRBD1. The CDR3 is 14 residues long. The germline CDR1 and CDR2 sequences are MNHNS and SASEGT. Germline trimming cut 6 bases from V and 0 bases from J; bases unmatched to any gene: 3. CDR3 residues: CASSRTGSNYGYTF. CDR3 in DNA: TGTGCCAGCAGCCGGACAGGGTCTAACTATGGCTACACCTTC.

The V gene is TRBV6-6, the J gene TRBJ2-2; possibly TRBD1 or TRBD2 for D (7 bases each). V shed 6 bases and J shed 4 bases, with 15 bases lying between them. The CDR3 is 15 amino acids. Per the germline V gene, CDR1 is MNHNY and CDR2 is SVGAGI (reference sequence). The CDR3 spells CASRRQGGATGELFF. For the CDR3, the DNA is TGTGCCAGCAGACGACAGGGAGGGGCCACCGGGGAGCTGTTTTTT.

The chain employs TRBV5-1 and TRBJ2-7; 7 bases match TRBD2. V was clipped by 0 bases and J by 6 bases; unmatched bases: 6. The germline V gene encodes CDR1 SGHRS and CDR2 YFSETQ. The CDR3 has 14 amino acids. Here the CDR3 DNA reads TGCGCCAGCAGCTTGGCCTCACTAGCGAGCGAGCAGTACTTC. As protein: CASSLASLASEQYF. Drawing the rest from reference TRBV5-1 and TRBJ2-7, the complete variable domain is KAGVTQTPRYLIKTRGQQVTLSCSPISGHRSVSWYQQTPGQGLQFLFEYFSETQRNKGNFPGRFSGRQFSNSRSEMNVSTLELGDSALYLCASSLASLASEQYFGPGTRLTVT.